The clone carrying this T cell receptor (beta chain) was counted a few times. Antigen unknown. Primers: 60 Vbeta forward and 13 Jbeta reverse. The method was immunoSEQ multiplex PCR; TCRdb's version includes in-frame clones alone and lacks a portion of them. The data contain about 160,000 clones, 60% to 85% of them singletons. These data come from a study of cytomegalovirus exposure and HLA in healthy donors. About the study: The roughly 100 million unique TCR beta sequences, from about 170 million T cells, were found by an earlier analysis. Study findings and constraints: V- and J-gene trimming in TCR beta was tied to a missense DCLRE1C variant by an analysis performed later. Rare sequences made up most TCRs, while some public TCRs were found in many donors. The likely explanation for a cluster of highly shared sequence variants was sequencing artifact.

This CDR3 has 13 amino acids. V shed 5 bases, J shed 2 bases, and the junction held 2 bases outside the gene matches. Germline V gene data show CDR1 as LGHNT and CDR2 as FRNRAP. The sequence was collected from a young man in good health and CMV-seropositive. The source material was PBMCs. The chain links TRBV12-5 to TRBJ2-7, with 8 bases aligning to TRBD1. In DNA form, the CDR3 reads TGTGCTAGTGGTCCGGACAGGGCCTACGAGCAGTACTTC. Translation: CASGPDRAYEQYF.